These 26 T cell receptor beta chains originate from one sample sequenced in a study of cytomegalovirus exposure and HLA in healthy donors. Researchers ran the PCR with 60 Vbeta and 13 Jbeta primers. Profiled with immunoSEQ multiplex PCR; TCRdb holds only in-frame clones, not every one. The sample has around 60,000 clones; the top ten hold less than 4%. The sequencing input was PBMCs. These receptors originate from a woman aged 18 to 35 in good health and CMV-seronegative.

The chain carries TRBV7-3 and TRBJ2-7; TRBD2 aligns across 7 bases. The CDR3 has 15 amino acids. The germline V gene has CDR1 SGHTA and CDR2 FQGTGA. Germline trimming cut 1 base from V and 6 bases from J; bases unmatched to any gene: 9. CDR3 sequence (DNA): TGTGCCAGCAGCTTAAACGGGTTAGCGGGTAGCGAGCAGTACTTC. Amino acids: CASSLNGLAGSEQYF.

The chain couples TRBV12-5 to TRBJ2-1; tentatively, D is TRBD2 (6 bases). Germline V gives CDR1 LGHNT, CDR2 FRNRAP. CDR3 length equals 15 residues. Deletions cut 1 base from V and 5 bases from J, with 12 bases between. The CDR3 DNA sequence: TGTGCTAGTGGTTTGGCCGGGACTGATCACAATGAGCAGTTCTTC. Its protein is CASGLAGTDHNEQFF.

The chain recombines TRBV5-6 with TRBJ1-2; D might be TRBD1 (5 bases). Germline V lookup: CDR1 SGHDT, CDR2 YYEEEE. V shed 1 base and J shed 10 bases, with 14 bases lying between them. The CDR3 has 13 amino acids. The CDR3 reads CASSLLGGGSYTF. In DNA, the CDR3 is TGTGCCAGCAGCTTGTTGGGCGGGGGATCCTACACCTTC.

This chain links TRBV10-3 with TRBJ2-2, with 7 bases lining up with TRBD1. Trimming removed 6 bases from V and 6 bases from J; junction bases left unmatched: 7. The CDR3 has 14 residues. Germline CDR1 reads ENHRY; CDR2 reads SYGVKD. The CDR3 protein is CAISQNTGAGELFF. The CDR3, as DNA: TGTGCCATCAGCCAAAATACAGGGGCCGGGGAGCTGTTTTTT.

The chain employs TRBV5-1 and TRBJ2-3; D ambiguous. CDR3 length: 15 residues. V lost 0 bases to trimming and J lost 1 base, with 9 bases between them. CDR1 is SGHRS, CDR2 YFSETQ, per germline. CDR3 sequence reads: CASSLGQAGTDTQYF. CDR3 DNA: TGCGCCAGCAGCTTGGGTCAGGCTGGCACAGATACGCAGTATTTT.

This chain connects TRBV9 to TRBJ2-7; TRBD2 is a possible D gene (5 bases). Deletions cut 3 bases from V and 5 bases from J, with 18 bases between. CDR1 SGDLS and CDR2 YYNGEE come from the germline V gene. The CDR3 runs 15 residues. The CDR3 nucleotides are TGTGCCAGCAGCGGTAGCGTAATTCTCAAGGACGAGCAGTACTTC. Translating gives CASSGSVILKDEQYF.

This chain connects TRBV6-1 to TRBJ1-6, with no clear D. V was cut by 1 base and J by 18 bases, with 13 bases left in between. Germline assignment: CDR1 MNHNS and CDR2 SASEGT. CDR3 length: 12 amino acids. This chain's CDR3 is CASSEVSTARHF. CDR3 sequence (DNA): TGTGCCAGCAGTGAAGTCAGTACAGCCCGCCACTTT.

The rearrangement links TRBV4-1 to TRBJ2-7, with 10 nucleotides matching TRBD2. Germline V gene data show CDR1 as MGHRA and CDR2 as YSYEKL. This CDR3 contains 17 residues. After removal of 0 bases from V and 3 bases from J, the junction contained 8 bases not matched to a gene. CDR3: CASSQDTAGGAVYEQYF. CDR3 in DNA: TGCGCCAGCAGCCAAGATACAGCGGGGGGGGCCGTCTACGAGCAGTACTTC.

The rearrangement joins TRBV25-1 to TRBJ2-3, with TRBD2 identical over 12 bases. CDR3 length equals 16 residues. The germline CDR1 and CDR2 sequences are MGHDK and SYGVNS. J gave up 2 bases and V 6 bases, and 6 bases lay outside the gene matches. The CDR3 nucleotides are TGTGCCAGCAGCGCGACTAGCGGGGGCAACACAGATACGCAGTATTTT. Protein sequence: CASSATSGGNTDTQYF.

The CDR3 DNA follows: TGTGCCAGCAGGGCGGGACAGTCACTGAACACTGAAGCTTTCTTT. Translated: CASRAGQSLNTEAFF. This chain joins TRBV28 and TRBJ1-1, with TRBD1 matching 7 bases. Trimming at V came to 6 bases and at J to 0 bases, leaving 7 bases not matched to a gene. Germline CDR1 reads MDHEN; CDR2 reads SYDVKM. The CDR3 spans 15 residues.

The CDR3: CASSVEGRTEAFF. CDR3 coding DNA: TGTGCCAGCAGCGTAGAGGGGCGTACTGAAGCTTTCTTT. This chain links TRBV9 with TRBJ1-1, with D maybe TRBD1 (5 bases). CDR1 and CDR2 (germline): SGDLS, YYNGEE. The germline V and J ends were trimmed by 0 bases and 5 bases, with 8 bases remaining between them. The CDR3 runs 13 residues. Using reference TRBV9 and TRBJ1-1 for the parts outside the CDR3, the full variable domain is DSGVTQTPKHLITATGQRVTLRCSPRSGDLSVYWYQQSLDQGLQFLIQYYNGEERAKGNILERFSAQQFPDLHSELNLSSLELGDSALYFCASSVEGRTEAFFGQGTRLTVV.

The genes are TRBV6-1 and TRBJ2-7; 7 nucleotides align to TRBD2. Germline V CDR1 and CDR2: MNHNS, SASEGT. Unmatched junction bases numbered 8, after V lost 4 bases and J lost 2 bases. The CDR3 runs 15 residues. CDR3 region: CASSVKAGSAYEQYF. DNA for the CDR3: TGTGCCAGCAGTGTTAAAGCGGGGAGCGCCTACGAGCAGTACTTC.

This sequence joins TRBV25-1 and TRBJ1-2; possible D gene TRBD1, 6 bases. Trimming left V 4 bases short and J 6 bases short, with 15 bases between. Germline V gives CDR1 MGHDK, CDR2 SYGVNS. There are 14 residues in the CDR3. CDR3 loop: CASSGSWGLNGYTF. CDR3 coding DNA: TGTGCCAGCAGTGGATCGTGGGGGCTGAATGGCTACACCTTC.

This rearrangement joins TRBV29-1 to TRBJ2-2; the match to TRBD1 covers 11 bases. After removal of 3 bases from V and 6 bases from J, the junction contained 3 bases not matched to a gene. The CDR3 sequence is 14 residues long. Germline lookup yields CDR1 SQVTM and CDR2 ANQGSEA. CDR3 coding DNA: TGCAGCGTTGAGGCGGGACAGGGGGCCGGGGAGCTGTTTTTT. The encoded protein is CSVEAGQGAGELFF.

This sequence joins TRBV27 and TRBJ2-5; a possible D gene is TRBD1 (6 bases). V lost 2 bases and J lost 1, with 8 bases in between. The CDR3 extends over 14 amino acids. CDR1 MNHEY and CDR2 SMNVEV come from the germline V gene (reference sequence). The CDR3 here is CASSLQGSQETQYF. The CDR3, as DNA: TGTGCCAGCAGTTTACAGGGGAGCCAAGAGACCCAGTACTTC.

This chain uses TRBV18 with TRBJ2-1; 8 bases agree with TRBD2. The V gene end was trimmed by 1 base and the J gene end by 7 bases; junction bases not matched to a gene: 6. Germline V gene data show CDR1 as KGHSH and CDR2 as LQKENI. This CDR3 has 15 amino acids. The CDR3 bases are TGTGCCAGCTCACCACTTTTAGCGGGGTCGAATGAGCAGTTCTTC. Translating it yields CASSPLLAGSNEQFF.

V and J are TRBV11-3 and TRBJ2-5; a possible D gene is TRBD2 (6 bases). Germline CDR1 and CDR2: SGHNT and YENEEA. The CDR3 is made up of 14 amino acids. Trimming stripped 0 bases from V and 4 bases from J, with 9 bases between. CDR3 sequence (DNA): TGTGCCAGCAGCTTAGAGGCGGGAACAGAGACCCAGTACTTC. It specifies CASSLEAGTETQYF.

This chain links TRBV25-1 with TRBJ2-1; 7 bases map to TRBD2. This CDR3 has 11 amino acids. Germline CDR1 MGHDK, CDR2 SYGVNS. Trimming removed 7 bases from V and 7 bases from J; junction bases left unmatched: 1. CDR3 sequence (DNA): TGTGCCAGCATGGGACTAAATGAGCAGTTCTTC. This codes for CASMGLNEQFF.

V is TRBV6-5 and J is TRBJ1-2, with a weak D call TRBD1 (6 bases). V lost 5 bases to trimming and J lost 8 bases, with 18 bases between them. Germline V gene data show CDR1 as MNHEY and CDR2 as SVGAGI. The CDR3 contains 14 residues. The CDR3 loop reads CASSVGGGLRGYTF. Here the CDR3 DNA reads TGTGCCAGCAGTGTGGGGGGGGGCCTTAGGGGCTACACCTTC.

The chain joins TRBV25-1 to TRBJ1-2; 11 nucleotides align to TRBD1. Unmatched junction bases numbered 4, after V lost 3 bases and J lost 4 bases. The V gene's germline CDR1 is MGHDK and CDR2 SYGVNS. This CDR3 region has 15 residues. Here the CDR3 DNA reads TGTGCCAGCAGTGACAGGACAGGGGGCGGCTATGGCTACACCTTC. Translating gives CASSDRTGGGYGYTF.

The chain links TRBV7-9 to TRBJ2-3; D is perhaps TRBD2 (6 bases). V lost 5 bases, J lost 3 bases, and 15 bases lay in between. Germline CDR1 SEHNR, CDR2 FQNEAQ (reference sequence). The CDR3 covers 15 residues. The CDR3 loop reads CASSARRGGTDTQYF. The DNA of the CDR3 is TGTGCCAGCAGCGCTAGGAGGGGTGGGACAGATACGCAGTATTTT.

The gene calls are TRBV9 and TRBJ2-1; D is perhaps TRBD2 (8 bases). CDR3 length equals 11 residues. The V gene lost 8 bases and the J gene lost 10 bases, with 13 bases spanning the gap. CDR1 SGDLS and CDR2 YYNGEE come from the germline V gene. CDR3 sequence reads: CARTGGGEQFF. The CDR3 region has the DNA TGTGCCAGAACGGGAGGGGGCGAGCAGTTCTTC.

The V call is TRBV9, the J call TRBJ1-3; D unclear. V lost 3 bases and J lost 3, with 7 bases in between. Germline loops: CDR1 SGDLS, CDR2 YYNGEE. The CDR3 is made up of 13 amino acids. The CDR3 protein is CASSGSVGNTIYF. The CDR3 DNA is TGTGCCAGCAGCGGGTCAGTTGGAAACACCATATATTTT.

V usage is TRBV5-1 and J usage is TRBJ2-5, with 7 bases identical to TRBD1. From germline, CDR1 is SGHRS and CDR2 YFSETQ. With 2 bases clipped from V and 5 bases from J, the junction kept 9 bases outside the gene matches. The CDR3 sequence is 15 residues long. The CDR3 DNA reads TGCGCCAGCAGCTTAGGCAGGGGGTTAGCGGAGACCCAGTACTTC. It translates to CASSLGRGLAETQYF.

The V and J genes are TRBV4-1 and TRBJ2-2, with 12 bases matching TRBD2. V was clipped by 5 bases and J by 4 bases; unmatched bases: 5. Germline V gene lookup returns CDR1 MGHRA and CDR2 YSYEKL. This CDR3 spans 16 amino acids. CDR3 loop: CASSAPSGGATGELFF. The CDR3 nucleotides are TGCGCCAGCAGCGCGCCTAGCGGGGGGGCCACCGGGGAGCTGTTTTTT.

This rearrangement joins TRBV9 to TRBJ2-1, with 11 positions matching TRBD2. Germline V CDR1 and CDR2: SGDLS, YYNGEE. This CDR3 has 15 residues. V lost 0 bases to trimming and J lost 7 bases; unmatched junction nucleotides: 3. CDR3: CASSVVSGGANEQFF. DNA for the CDR3: TGTGCCAGCAGCGTAGTTAGCGGGGGGGCAAATGAGCAGTTCTTC. The full variable domain, completed using reference TRBV9 and TRBJ2-1, is DSGVTQTPKHLITATGQRVTLRCSPRSGDLSVYWYQQSLDQGLQFLIQYYNGEERAKGNILERFSAQQFPDLHSELNLSSLELGDSALYFCASSVVSGGANEQFFGPGTRLTVL.